The present T cell receptor (beta chain) was sequenced within a study of T cell responses to AZD1222 COVID-19 vaccine. This clone has just a few counts. Its cognate antigen is unknown. Regarding the study as a whole: Breadth and depth of Spike-specific TCRs rose after two AZD1222 doses.

Clones were sequenced by immunoSEQ multiplex PCR, and TCRdb holds only the in-frame ones, with some missing. Among over 40,000 clones listed, about 83% were seen once. CDR3 length: 16 amino acids. V was pared by 4 bases and J by 8 bases, with 15 bases of the junction left unmatched. CDR1 and CDR2 (germline): MNHNY, SVGAGI (reference sequence). The chain employs TRBV6-6 and TRBJ2-3; 7 bases agree with TRBD2. The receptor's source is an adult in good health. The source was peripheral blood, collected on day 0 of AZD1222 vaccination. The CDR3 loop reads CASSSPDPAGGGTQYF. As DNA, the CDR3 is TGTGCCAGCAGTTCACCTGACCCAGCGGGCGGGGGTACGCAGTATTTT.